The clone carrying this TCR beta chain came up many times. Trimming removed 1 base from V and 4 bases from J, with 11 bases in between. The CDR3 sequence is 14 residues long. Per germline, CDR1 DFQATT and CDR2 SNEGSKA (reference sequence). The sample comes from a study of T cells in Graves' hyperthyroidism and ophthalmopathy. About the research overall: Before any treatment, at initial diagnosis, peripheral blood was collected.

Lactation, pregnancy, other autoimmune disease or uncontrolled infection excluded patients. Clinicians diagnosed patients from clinical symptoms, serum thyroxine and TRAb, thyroid ultrasound and orbital computed tomography. PBMCs were derived from around 10 ml fresh peripheral blood. The source material, RNA transcripts, was used to amplify TCR beta CDR3 regions. RT-PCR in the first round (using the HTBI primer set) targeted the TCR CDR3. MiXCR, applied by TCRdb to the multiplex PCR reads, yields one record per CDR3 protein. The repertoire holds about 400,000 distinct CDR3 sequences, over 11% seen once, with 25% to 30% in the top ten.

Input material: blood. The sequence was obtained from a man aged 50 or older with Graves' ophthalmopathy. The chain combines TRBV20-1 with TRBJ2-1; possible D gene TRBD2, 6 bases. The CDR3 DNA is TGCAGTGCTAGAGTGGCGGGAACTTACAATGAGCAGTTCTTC. It yields the protein CSARVAGTYNEQFF.